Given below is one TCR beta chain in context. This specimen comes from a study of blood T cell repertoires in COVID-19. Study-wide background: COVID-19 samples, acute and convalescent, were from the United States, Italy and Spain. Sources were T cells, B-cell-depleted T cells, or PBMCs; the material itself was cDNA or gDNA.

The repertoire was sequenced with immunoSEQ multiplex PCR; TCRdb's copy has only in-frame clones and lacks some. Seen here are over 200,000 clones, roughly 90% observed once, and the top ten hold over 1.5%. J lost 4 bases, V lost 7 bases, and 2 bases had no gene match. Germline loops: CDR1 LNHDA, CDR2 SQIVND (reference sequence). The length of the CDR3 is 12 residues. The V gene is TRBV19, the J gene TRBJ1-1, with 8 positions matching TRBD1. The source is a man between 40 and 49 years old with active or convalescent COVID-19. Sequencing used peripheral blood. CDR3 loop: CASTQGATEAFF. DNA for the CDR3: TGTGCCAGTACCCAGGGGGCCACTGAAGCTTTCTTT.